Sequencing of this T cell receptor (beta chain) was carried out in a study of OX40 agonist ivuxolimab in advanced cancers. The data were produced by immunoSEQ multiplex PCR, yet TCRdb's version contains in-frame clones alone and is incomplete. The sample holds 25,000 or so clones; approximately 73% are singletons and the top ten take roughly 18%. The CDR3 contains 15 residues. In germline, CDR1 is MDHEN, CDR2 SYDVKM. V shed 5 bases, J shed 4 bases, and the junction held 6 bases outside the gene matches. This clone was found once. This receptor was obtained from an adult with an advanced solid tumor such as melanoma, head and neck, liver or kidney cancer. The sequencing here drew on CD4+ or CD8+ T cells sorted from blood, taken in a trial of the OX40 agonist ivuxolimab. The chain carries TRBV28 and TRBJ1-4, with 8 bases aligning to TRBD1. The CDR3 sequence is CASSPGTGVNEKLFF. CDR3 bases: TGTGCCAGCAGTCCCGGGACAGGAGTTAATGAAAAACTGTTTTTT.